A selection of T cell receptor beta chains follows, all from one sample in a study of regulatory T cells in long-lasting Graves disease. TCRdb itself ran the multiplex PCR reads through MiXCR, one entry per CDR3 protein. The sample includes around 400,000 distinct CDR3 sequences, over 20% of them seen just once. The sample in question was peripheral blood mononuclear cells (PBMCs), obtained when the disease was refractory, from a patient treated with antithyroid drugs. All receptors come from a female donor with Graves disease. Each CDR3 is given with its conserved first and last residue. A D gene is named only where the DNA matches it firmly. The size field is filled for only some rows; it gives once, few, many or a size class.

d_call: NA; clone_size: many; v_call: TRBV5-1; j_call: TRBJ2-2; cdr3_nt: TGTGCCAGCAGCTCCTGGAACACCGGGGAGCTGTTTTTT; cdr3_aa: CASSSWNTGELFF
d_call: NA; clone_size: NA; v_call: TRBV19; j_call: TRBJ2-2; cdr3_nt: TGTGCCAGTACCATCGTGGGGGGGAACACCGGGGAGCTGTTTTTT; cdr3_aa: CASTIVGGNTGELFF
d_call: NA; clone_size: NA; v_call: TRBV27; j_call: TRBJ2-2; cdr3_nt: TGTGCCAGCAGTTTACGGTGGGGCGATTCGAACACCGGGGAGCTGTTTTTT; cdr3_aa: CASSLRWGDSNTGELFF
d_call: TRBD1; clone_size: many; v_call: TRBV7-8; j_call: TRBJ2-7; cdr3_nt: TGTGCCAGCAGCCGGGACAGGAACTACGAGCAGTACTTC; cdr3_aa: CASSRDRNYEQYF
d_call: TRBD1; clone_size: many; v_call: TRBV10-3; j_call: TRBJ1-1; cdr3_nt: TGTGCCATCAACCCGACAGGGGCTGGCCTGAACACTGAAGCTTTCTTT; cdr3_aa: CAINPTGAGLNTEAFF
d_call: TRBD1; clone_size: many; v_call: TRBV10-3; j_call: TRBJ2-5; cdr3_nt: TGTGCCTCCACGCCGGGACAGGGGGAAGAGACCCAGTACTTC; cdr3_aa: CASTPGQGEETQYF
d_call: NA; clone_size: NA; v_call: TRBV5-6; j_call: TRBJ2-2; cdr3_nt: TGTGCCAGCAGCTGGGGACTCCTCCCGGCCGGGGAGCTGTTTTTT; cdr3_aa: CASSWGLLPAGELFF
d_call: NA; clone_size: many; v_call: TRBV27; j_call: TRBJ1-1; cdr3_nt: TGTGCCAGCAGTTTATATCGGATCCCGGGGGGGTCGGGCACTGAAGCTTTCTTT; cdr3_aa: CASSLYRIPGGSGTEAFF
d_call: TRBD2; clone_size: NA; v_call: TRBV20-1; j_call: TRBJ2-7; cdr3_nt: TGCAGTGCGAGGAGCGGGAGGGCCGAGCAGTACTTC; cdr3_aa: CSARSGRAEQYF
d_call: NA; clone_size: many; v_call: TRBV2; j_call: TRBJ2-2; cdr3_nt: TGTGCCAGCAGTGAACCTAACACCGGGGAGCTGTTTTTT; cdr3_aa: CASSEPNTGELFF
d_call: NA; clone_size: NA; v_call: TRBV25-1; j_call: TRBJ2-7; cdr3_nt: TGTGCCAGCAGTGAATTTGGCAGCCGCTACGAGCAGTACTTC; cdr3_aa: CASSEFGSRYEQYF
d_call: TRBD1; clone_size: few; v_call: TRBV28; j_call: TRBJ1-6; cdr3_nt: TGTGCCAGCAGTTTAACAGGGGGGGATTCACCCCTCCACTTT; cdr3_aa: CASSLTGGDSPLHF
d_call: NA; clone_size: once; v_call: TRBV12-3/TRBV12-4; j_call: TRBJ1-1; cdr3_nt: TGTGCCAACGTTGGAAGTGGAACTGAAGCTTTCTTT; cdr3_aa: CANVGSGTEAFF
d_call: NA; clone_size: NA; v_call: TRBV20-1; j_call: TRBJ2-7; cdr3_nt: TGCAGTGCTAGAGTCGACTACCTCGAGCAGTACTTC; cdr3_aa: CSARVDYLEQYF
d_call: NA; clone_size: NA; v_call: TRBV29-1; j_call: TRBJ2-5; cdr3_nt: TGCAGCGTTGAAAGGGACAACCAAGAGACCCAGTACTTC; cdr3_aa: CSVERDNQETQYF
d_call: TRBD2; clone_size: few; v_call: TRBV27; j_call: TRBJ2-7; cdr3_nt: TGTGCCAGCAGTTTGTGGAGCGGGAGTAAGGACTACGAGCAGTACTTC; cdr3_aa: CASSLWSGSKDYEQYF
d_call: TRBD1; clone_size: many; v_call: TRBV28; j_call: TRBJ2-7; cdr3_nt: TGTGCCAGCAGTTTATCCCTCGGACAGGGAGGCCCGTTGGGTGAGCAGTACTTC; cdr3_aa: CASSLSLGQGGPLGEQYF
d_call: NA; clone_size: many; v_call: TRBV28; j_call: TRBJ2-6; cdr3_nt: TGTGCCAGCACCCCGGGCGAGGGGGACGGGGCCAACGTCCTGACTTTC; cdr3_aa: CASTPGEGDGANVLTF